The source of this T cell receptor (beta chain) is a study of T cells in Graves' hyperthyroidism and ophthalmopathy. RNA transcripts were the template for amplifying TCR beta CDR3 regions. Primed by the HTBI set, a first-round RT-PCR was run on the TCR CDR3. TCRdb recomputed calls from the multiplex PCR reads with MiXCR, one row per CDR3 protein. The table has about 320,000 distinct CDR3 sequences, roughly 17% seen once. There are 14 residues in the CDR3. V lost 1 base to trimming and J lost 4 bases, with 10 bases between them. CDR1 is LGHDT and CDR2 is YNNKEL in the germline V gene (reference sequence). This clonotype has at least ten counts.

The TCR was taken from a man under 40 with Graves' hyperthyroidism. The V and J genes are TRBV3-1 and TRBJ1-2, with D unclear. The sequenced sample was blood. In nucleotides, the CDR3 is TGTGCCAGCAGCCAAGCCCAGGACGGCTATGGCTACACCTTC. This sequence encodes CASSQAQDGYGYTF.